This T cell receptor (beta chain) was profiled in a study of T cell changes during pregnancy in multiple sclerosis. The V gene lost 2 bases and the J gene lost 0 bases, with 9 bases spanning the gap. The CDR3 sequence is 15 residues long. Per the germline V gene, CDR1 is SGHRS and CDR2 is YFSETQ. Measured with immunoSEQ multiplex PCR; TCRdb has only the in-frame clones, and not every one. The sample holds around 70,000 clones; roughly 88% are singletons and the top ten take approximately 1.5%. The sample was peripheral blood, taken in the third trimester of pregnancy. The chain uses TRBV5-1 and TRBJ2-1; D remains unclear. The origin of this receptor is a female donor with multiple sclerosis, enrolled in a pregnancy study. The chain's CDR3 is CASSFLHGSYNEQFF. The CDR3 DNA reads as TGCGCCAGCAGCTTTCTCCACGGCTCCTACAATGAGCAGTTCTTC.